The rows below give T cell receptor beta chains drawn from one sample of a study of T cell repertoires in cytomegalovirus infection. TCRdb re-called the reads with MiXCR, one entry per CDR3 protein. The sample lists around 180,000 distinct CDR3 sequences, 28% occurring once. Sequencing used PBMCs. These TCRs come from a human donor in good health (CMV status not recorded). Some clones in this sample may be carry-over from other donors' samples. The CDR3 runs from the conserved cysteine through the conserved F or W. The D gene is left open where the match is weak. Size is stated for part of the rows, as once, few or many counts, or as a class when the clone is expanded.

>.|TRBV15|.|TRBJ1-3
TGTGCCACCAGCAGAGAGGGACCACTCTCTGGAAACACCATATATTTT
CATSREGPLSGNTIYF
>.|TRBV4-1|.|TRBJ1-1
TGCGCCAGCAGCCAAGAAGTTTCGGGGGTTAGTACGGCTTTCTTT
CASSQEVSGVSTAFF
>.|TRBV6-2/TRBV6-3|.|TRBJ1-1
TGTGCCAGCAGTTGGCTCCGACTCTCCACAGAAGCTTTCTTT
CASSWLRLSTEAFF
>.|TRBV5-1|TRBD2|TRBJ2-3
TGCGCCAGTAAACGTGGGACTAGCGGTAGCACAGATACGCAGTATTTT
CASKRGTSGSTDTQYF
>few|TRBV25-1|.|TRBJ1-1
TGTGCCAGCAGTGAATTTGGTTCAACGACTGAAGCTTTCTTT
CASSEFGSTTEAFF
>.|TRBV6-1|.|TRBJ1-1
TGTGCCAGCATCCCTAGGGGAGTTCGAGGGCACAAGGACACTGAAGCTTTCTTT
CASIPRGVRGHKDTEAFF
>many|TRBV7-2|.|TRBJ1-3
TGTGCCAGCAGCTCCGCAGGGCCTGGAAACACCATATATTTT
CASSSAGPGNTIYF
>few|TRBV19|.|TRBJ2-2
TGTGCCAGCAGTCCTCACCGGGCACATGAGAACACCGGGGAGCTGTTTTTT
CASSPHRAHENTGELFF
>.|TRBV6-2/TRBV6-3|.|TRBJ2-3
TGTGCCAGCAGTTACGACGGACAGAGCTTTAGCACAGATACGCAGTATTTT
CASSYDGQSFSTDTQYF
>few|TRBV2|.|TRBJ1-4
TGTGCCAGCAGGCGGAATAATGAAAAACTGTTTTTT
CASRRNNEKLFF
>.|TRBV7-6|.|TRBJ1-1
TGTGCCAGCAGCTTAGAAGGGAGCGGAGATGAAGCTTTCTTT
CASSLEGSGDEAFF
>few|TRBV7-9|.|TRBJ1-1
TGTGCCAGCAGGTTATCCGGGGCAGCGATGAACACTGAAGCTTTCTTT
CASRLSGAAMNTEAFF
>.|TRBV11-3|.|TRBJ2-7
TGTGCCAGCAGCTTAGATCACCAGGGCGGCGAGCAGTACTTC
CASSLDHQGGEQYF
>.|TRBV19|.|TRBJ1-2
TGTGCCAGTAGCGGGCATTATGGCTACACCTTC
CASSGHYGYTF
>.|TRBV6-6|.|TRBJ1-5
TGTGCCAGCCTACCAAACCGGGGAGATCAGCCCCAGCATTTT
CASLPNRGDQPQHF
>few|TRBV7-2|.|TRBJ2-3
TGTGCCAGCAGCTTTAGTCGCACAGATACGCAGTATTTT
CASSFSRTDTQYF
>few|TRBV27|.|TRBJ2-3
TGTGCCAGCAGTCCACCAGGGGCCAATACGCAGTATTTT
CASSPPGANTQYF
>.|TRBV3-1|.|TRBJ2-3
TGTGCCAGCAGCCAAGATGTGTACGGGGGCGAGAGGGCAGATACGCAGTATTTT
CASSQDVYGGERADTQYF
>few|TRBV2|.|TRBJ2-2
TGTGCCAGCACACAAGACTTCGGGGAGCTGTTTTTT
CASTQDFGELFF
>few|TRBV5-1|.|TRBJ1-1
TGCGCCAGCAGCTCCTCACCGAACACTGAAGCTTTCTTT
CASSSSPNTEAFF
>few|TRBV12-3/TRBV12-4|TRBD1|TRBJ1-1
TGTGCCAGCAGCCTTGAAGGGGGCGGGACTGAAGCTTTCTTT
CASSLEGGGTEAFF
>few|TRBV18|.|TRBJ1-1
TGTGCCAGCTCACTTTCCACAGGGAGTAACACTGAAGCTTTCTTT
CASSLSTGSNTEAFF
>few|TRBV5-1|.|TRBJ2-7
TGCGCCAGCAGCTTGGAGCTCGGGCGGACCTACGAGCAGTACTTC
CASSLELGRTYEQYF
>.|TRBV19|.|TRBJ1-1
TGTGCCAGTAGTTACCGGACGAATGAAGCTTTCTTT
CASSYRTNEAFF
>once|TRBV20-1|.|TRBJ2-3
TGCAGTGCTAGAACCAGGGCGCACCGGGGGGATACGCAGTATTTT
CSARTRAHRGDTQYF
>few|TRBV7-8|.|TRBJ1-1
TGTGCCAGCAGCTTAGGATATAGGGGAGCTTACACTGAAGCTTTCTTT
CASSLGYRGAYTEAFF
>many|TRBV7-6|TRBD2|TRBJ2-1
TGTGCCAGCAGCTCCCCCACTAGCGGGGGGGATAATGAGCAGTTCTTC
CASSSPTSGGDNEQFF
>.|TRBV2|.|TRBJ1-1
TGTGCCAGCAGTGAAGCGCGTGGTTACACTGAAGCTTTCTTT
CASSEARGYTEAFF
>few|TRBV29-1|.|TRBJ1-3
TGCAGCGTTTCCCCCTCGGGGGGAAACACCATATATTTT
CSVSPSGGNTIYF
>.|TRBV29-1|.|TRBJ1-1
TGCAGCGTTGAAAAGGGGGGGAACACTGAAGCTTTCTTT
CSVEKGGNTEAFF
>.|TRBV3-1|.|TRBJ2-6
TGTGCCAGCAGCCAAGATGTACAGCCAACTGGGGCCAACGTCCTGACTTTC
CASSQDVQPTGANVLTF
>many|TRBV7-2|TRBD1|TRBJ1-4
TGTGCCAGCAGCTCGGGACAGGGATTAGAAAAACTGTTTTTT
CASSSGQGLEKLFF
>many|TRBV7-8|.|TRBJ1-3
TGTGCCAGCAGCCTTACGGACATTCGTATCTCTGGAAACACCATATATTTT
CASSLTDIRISGNTIYF
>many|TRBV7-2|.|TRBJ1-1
TGTGCCAGCAGCTTGGAACTGAACACTGAAGCTTTCTTT
CASSLELNTEAFF
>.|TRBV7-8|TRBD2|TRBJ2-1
TGTGCCAGCAGCTTATCGGCGGGGGGCGCTTACAATGAGCAGTTCTTC
CASSLSAGGAYNEQFF
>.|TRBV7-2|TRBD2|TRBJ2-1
TGTGCCAGCACCCATAGCGGGGGACACAATGAGCAGTTCTTC
CASTHSGGHNEQFF
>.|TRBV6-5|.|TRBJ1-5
TGTGCCAGCAGTAGCAATCAGCCCCAGCATTTT
CASSSNQPQHF
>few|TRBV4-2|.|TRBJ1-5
TGTGCCAGCAGCCAAGTGGCAGAACAGCCCCAGCATTTT
CASSQVAEQPQHF
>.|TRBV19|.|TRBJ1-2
TGTGCCAGTAGTATCTCGGGAGATGGCTACACCTTC
CASSISGDGYTF
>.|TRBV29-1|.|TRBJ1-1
TGCAGCGTTGAAGCCAGATGGGAAACTGAAGCTTTCTTT
CSVEARWETEAFF
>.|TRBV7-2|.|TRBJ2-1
TGTGCCAGCAGCCGCCCAGGAGGGTATGAGCAGTTCTTC
CASSRPGGYEQFF
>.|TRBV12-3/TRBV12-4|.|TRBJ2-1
TGTGCCAGCAGTACCAGGTTTGAGCAGTTCTTC
CASSTRFEQFF
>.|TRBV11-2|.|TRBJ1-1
TGTGCCAGCAGTTACTTCGGAAGGATGGGGAAAACTGAAGCTTTCTTT
CASSYFGRMGKTEAFF
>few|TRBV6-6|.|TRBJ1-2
TGTGCCAGCAGTTACTCGCAGGATGCCTATGGCTACACCTTC
CASSYSQDAYGYTF
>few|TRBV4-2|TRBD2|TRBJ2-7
TGTGCCAGCAGCCAAGAAACGACTAGCGGGGGGTCTGAAGAGCAGTACTTC
CASSQETTSGGSEEQYF
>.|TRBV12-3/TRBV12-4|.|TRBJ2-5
TGTGCCAGCGGCTTGGCCCAAGAGACCCAGTACTTC
CASGLAQETQYF
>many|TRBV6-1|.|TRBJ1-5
TGTGCCAGCAGTGAAGCCGCCGGTAACAATCAGCCCCAGCATTTT
CASSEAAGNNQPQHF
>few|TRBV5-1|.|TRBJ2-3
TGCGCCAGCAGCTTGGAGTCTAGCAGGGGCACAGATACGCAGTATTTT
CASSLESSRGTDTQYF
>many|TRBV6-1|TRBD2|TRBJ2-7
TGTGCCAGCAGTTCCTGGACTAGCGGGGAAACCTACGAGCAGTACTTC
CASSSWTSGETYEQYF
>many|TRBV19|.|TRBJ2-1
TGTGCCAGTAGTGCCGACAGGAGCTCCTACAATGAGCAGTTCTTC
CASSADRSSYNEQFF
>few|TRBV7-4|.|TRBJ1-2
TGTGCCTCCCCCAATATGGACGCCGTTCTTTATGGCTACACCTTC
CASPNMDAVLYGYTF
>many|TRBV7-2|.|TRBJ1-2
TGTGCCAGCAGCCCCAGGGTGTTGGATGGCTACACCTTC
CASSPRVLDGYTF
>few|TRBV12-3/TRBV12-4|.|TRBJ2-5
TGTGCCAGCAGTTTAAGGGGGGGCTCGGAGACCCAGTACTTC
CASSLRGGSETQYF